This TCR beta chain was identified during a study of shared clonotypes between healthy human individuals. J was trimmed by 12 bases and V by 1 base; bases with no gene match: 11. CDR3 size: 15 residues. The V gene's germline CDR1 is SGHRS and CDR2 YFSETQ. Assay used: immunoSEQ multiplex PCR; TCRdb lists only in-frame clones, some missing. The profile covers under 1,100,000 clones, with 78% appearing a single time and 0.5% to 0.65% taken by the ten largest. This clone has only one observation. The gene calls are TRBV5-1 and TRBJ2-1; 9 bases line up with TRBD2. The TCR sequence derives from a man aged 18 to 29 in good health. Some clones in this sample may be carry-over from other donors' samples. Material: memory CD4+ T cells from PBMCs. Subset defined: CD45RA-negative fraction. CDR3 in DNA: TGCGCCAGCAGCTTGCGGACTAGCGCTCGCGAGGGGCAGTTCTTC. Translation: CASSLRTSAREGQFF.